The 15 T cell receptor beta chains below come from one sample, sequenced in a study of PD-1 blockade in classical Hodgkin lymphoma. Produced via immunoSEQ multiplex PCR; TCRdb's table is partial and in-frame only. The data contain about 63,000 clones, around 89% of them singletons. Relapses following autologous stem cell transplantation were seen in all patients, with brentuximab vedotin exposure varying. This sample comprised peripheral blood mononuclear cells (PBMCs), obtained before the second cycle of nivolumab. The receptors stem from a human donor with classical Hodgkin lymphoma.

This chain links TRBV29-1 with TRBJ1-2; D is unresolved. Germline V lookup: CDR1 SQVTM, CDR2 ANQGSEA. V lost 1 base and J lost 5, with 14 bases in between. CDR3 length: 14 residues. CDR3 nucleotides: TGCAGCGTTGAAGCTAGGAGGTTCGGTTATGGCTACACCTTC. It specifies CSVEARRFGYGYTF.

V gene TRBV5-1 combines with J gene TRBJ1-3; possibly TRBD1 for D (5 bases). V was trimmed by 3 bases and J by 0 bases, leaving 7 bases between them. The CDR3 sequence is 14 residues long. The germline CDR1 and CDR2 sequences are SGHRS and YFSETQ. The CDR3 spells CASSSDNSGNTIYF. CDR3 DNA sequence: TGCGCCAGCAGCTCGGACAACTCTGGAAACACCATATATTTT.

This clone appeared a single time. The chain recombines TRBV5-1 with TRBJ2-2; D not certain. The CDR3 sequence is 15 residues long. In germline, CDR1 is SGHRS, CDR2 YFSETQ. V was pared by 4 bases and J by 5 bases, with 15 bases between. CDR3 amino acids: CASSPEMVRTGELFF. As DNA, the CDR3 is TGCGCCAGCAGCCCTGAGATGGTGAGGACCGGGGAGCTGTTTTTT.

The CDR3 region is CASSLGWGRTGNTGELFF. The DNA of the CDR3 is TGTGCCAGCAGCTTAGGGTGGGGGAGGACAGGGAACACCGGGGAGCTGTTTTTT. The chain carries TRBV7-8 and TRBJ2-2; tentatively, D is TRBD1 (7 bases). This CDR3 has 18 amino acids. V was clipped by 1 base and J by 1 base, with 16 bases between them. Germline V lookup: CDR1 SGHVS, CDR2 FQNEAQ.

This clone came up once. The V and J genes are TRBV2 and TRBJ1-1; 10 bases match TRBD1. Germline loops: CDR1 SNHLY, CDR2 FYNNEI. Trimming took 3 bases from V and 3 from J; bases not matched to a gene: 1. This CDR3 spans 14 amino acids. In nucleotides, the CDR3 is TGTGCCAGCAGTGACGACAGGGGGCACACTGAAGCTTTCTTT. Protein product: CASSDDRGHTEAFF. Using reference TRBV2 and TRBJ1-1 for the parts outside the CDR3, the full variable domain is EPEVTQTPSHQVTQMGQEVILRCVPISNHLYFYWYRQILGQKVEFLVSFYNNEISEKSEIFDDQFSVERPDGSNFTLKIRSTKLEDSAMYFCASSDDRGHTEAFFGQGTRLTVV.

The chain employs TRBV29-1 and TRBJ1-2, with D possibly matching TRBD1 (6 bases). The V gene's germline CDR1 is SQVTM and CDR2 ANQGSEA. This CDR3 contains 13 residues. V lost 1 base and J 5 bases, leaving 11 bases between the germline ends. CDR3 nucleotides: TGCAGCGTTGAAGGGTCGGGGGCTTATGGCTACACCTTC. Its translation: CSVEGSGAYGYTF.

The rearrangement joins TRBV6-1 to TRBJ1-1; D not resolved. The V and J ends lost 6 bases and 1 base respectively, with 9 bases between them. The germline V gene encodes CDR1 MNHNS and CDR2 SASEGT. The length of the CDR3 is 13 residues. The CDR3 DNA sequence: TGTGCCAGCAGCGACCTTTGGAACACTGAAGCTTTCTTT. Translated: CASSDLWNTEAFF.

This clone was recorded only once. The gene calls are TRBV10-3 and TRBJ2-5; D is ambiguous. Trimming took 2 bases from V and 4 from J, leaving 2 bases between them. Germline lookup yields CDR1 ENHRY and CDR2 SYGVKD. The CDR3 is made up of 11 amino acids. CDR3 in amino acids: CAISEGETQYF. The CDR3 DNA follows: TGTGCCATCAGTGAGGGAGAGACCCAGTACTTC.

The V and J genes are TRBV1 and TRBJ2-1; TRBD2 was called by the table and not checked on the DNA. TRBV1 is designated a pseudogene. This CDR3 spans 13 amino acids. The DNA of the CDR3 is TGCACCAGCAGCCAAGAGTCTAGCGGGGGGCCGTTCTTC. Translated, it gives CTSSQESSGGPFF.

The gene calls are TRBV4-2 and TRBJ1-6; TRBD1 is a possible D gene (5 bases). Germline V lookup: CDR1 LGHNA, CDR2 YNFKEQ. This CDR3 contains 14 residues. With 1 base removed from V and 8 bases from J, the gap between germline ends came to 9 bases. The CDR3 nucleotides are TGTGCCAGCAGCCAAGGGGGGGTTTATTCACCCCTCCACTTT. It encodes CASSQGGVYSPLHF.

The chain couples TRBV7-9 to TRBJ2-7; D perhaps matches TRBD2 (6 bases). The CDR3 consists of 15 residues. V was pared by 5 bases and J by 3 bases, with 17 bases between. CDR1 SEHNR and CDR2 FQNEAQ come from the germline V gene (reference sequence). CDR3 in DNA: TGTGCCAGCAGCCCCCCCGGAGGGAGCCTCTACGAGCAGTACTTC. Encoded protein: CASSPPGGSLYEQYF.

Here the CDR3 DNA reads TGCGCCAGCAGTCCTGACTTACAGGGGTCCGAGCAGTACTTC. It encodes CASSPDLQGSEQYF. This chain connects TRBV5-1 to TRBJ2-7; 7 positions match TRBD1. Germline-derived CDR1 and CDR2 are SGHRS and YFSETQ. This CDR3 is 14 amino acids long. V was pared by 5 bases and J by 6 bases, with 11 bases of the junction left unmatched.

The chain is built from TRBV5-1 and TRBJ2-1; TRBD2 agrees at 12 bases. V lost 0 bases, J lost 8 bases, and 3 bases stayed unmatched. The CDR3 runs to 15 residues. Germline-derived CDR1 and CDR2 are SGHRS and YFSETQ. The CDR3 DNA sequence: TGCGCCAGCAGCTTGGCTAGCGGGGGGGCGTATGAGCAGTTCTTC. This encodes CASSLASGGAYEQFF.

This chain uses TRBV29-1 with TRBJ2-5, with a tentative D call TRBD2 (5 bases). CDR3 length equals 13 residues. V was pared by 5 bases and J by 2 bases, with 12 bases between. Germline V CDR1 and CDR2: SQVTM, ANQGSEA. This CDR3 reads CSVKAWTQETQYF. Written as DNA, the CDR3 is TGCAGCGTTAAAGCATGGACTCAAGAGACCCAGTACTTC.

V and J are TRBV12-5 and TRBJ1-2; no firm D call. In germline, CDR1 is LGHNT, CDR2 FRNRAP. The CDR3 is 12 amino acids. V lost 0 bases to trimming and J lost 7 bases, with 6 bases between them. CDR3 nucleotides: TGTGCTAGTGGTTTGGTAGTCGGTGGCTACACCTTC. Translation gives CASGLVVGGYTF.